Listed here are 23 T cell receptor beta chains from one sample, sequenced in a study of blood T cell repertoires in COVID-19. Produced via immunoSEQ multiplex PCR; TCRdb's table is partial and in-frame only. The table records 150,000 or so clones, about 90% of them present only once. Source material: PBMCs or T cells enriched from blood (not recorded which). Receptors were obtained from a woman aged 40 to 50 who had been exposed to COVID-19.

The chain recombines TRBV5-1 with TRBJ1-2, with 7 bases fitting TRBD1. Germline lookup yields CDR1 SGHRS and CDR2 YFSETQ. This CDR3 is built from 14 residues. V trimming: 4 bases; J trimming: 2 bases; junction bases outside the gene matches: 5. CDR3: CASSMPGQNYGYTF. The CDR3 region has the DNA TGCGCCAGCAGCATGCCGGGACAGAACTATGGCTACACCTTC.

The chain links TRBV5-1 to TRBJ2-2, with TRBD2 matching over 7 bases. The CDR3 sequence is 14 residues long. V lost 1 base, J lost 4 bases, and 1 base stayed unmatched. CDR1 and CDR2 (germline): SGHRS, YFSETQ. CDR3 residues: CASSLRGGTGELFF. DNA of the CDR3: TGCGCCAGCAGCTTGCGCGGGGGCACCGGGGAGCTGTTTTTT.

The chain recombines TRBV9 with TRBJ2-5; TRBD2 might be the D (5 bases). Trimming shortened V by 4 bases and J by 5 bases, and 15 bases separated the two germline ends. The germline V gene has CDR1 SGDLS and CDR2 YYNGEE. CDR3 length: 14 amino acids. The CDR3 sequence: CASSPGSARETQYF. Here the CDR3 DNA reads TGTGCCAGCAGCCCGGGGAGTGCTCGGGAGACCCAGTACTTC. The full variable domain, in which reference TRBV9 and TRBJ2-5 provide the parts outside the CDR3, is DSGVTQTPKHLITATGQRVTLRCSPRSGDLSVYWYQQSLDQGLQFLIQYYNGEERAKGNILERFSAQQFPDLHSELNLSSLELGDSALYFCASSPGSARETQYFGPGTRLLVL.

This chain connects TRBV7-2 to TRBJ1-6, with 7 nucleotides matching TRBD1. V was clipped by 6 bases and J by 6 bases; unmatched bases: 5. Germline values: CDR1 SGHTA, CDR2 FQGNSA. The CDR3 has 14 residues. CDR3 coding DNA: TGTGCCAGCAGGGGTACAGGGGTTAATTCACCCCTCCACTTT. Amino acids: CASRGTGVNSPLHF.

For the CDR3, the DNA is TGTGCCAGCAGCTTAGCGGGACTATCCAGGGGCGGTGAGCAGTTCTTC. Protein product: CASSLAGLSRGGEQFF. The chain is built from TRBV7-2 and TRBJ2-1; D might be TRBD2 (7 bases). V was clipped by 0 bases and J by 9 bases, with 18 bases between them. Germline-derived CDR1 and CDR2 are SGHTA and FQGNSA. The CDR3 has 16 residues.

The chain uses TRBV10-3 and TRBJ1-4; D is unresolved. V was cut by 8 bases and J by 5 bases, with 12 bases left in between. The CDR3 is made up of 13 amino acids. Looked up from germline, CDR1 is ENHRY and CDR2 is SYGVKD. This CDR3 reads CAIGREENEKLFF. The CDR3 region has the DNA TGTGCCATCGGTAGGGAGGAGAATGAAAAACTGTTTTTT.

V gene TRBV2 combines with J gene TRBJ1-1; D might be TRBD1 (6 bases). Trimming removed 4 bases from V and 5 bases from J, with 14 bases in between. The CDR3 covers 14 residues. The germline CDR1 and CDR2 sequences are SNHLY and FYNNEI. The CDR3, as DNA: TGTGCCAGCAGTGTATTTCAGGGGAGTACTGAAGCTTTCTTT. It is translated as CASSVFQGSTEAFF.

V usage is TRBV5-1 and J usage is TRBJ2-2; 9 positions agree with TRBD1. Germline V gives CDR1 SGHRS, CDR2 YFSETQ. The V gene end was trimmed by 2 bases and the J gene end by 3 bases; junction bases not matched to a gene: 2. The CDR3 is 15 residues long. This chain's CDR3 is CASSFRTGDTGELFF. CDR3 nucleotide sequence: TGCGCCAGCAGCTTCCGGACAGGGGACACCGGGGAGCTGTTTTTT.

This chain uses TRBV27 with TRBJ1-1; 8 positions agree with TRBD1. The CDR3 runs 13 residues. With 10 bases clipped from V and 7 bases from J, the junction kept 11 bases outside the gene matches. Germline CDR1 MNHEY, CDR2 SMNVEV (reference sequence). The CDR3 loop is CAIRRDRLNEAFF. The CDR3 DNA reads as TGTGCCATTCGACGGGACAGGCTGAATGAAGCTTTCTTT.

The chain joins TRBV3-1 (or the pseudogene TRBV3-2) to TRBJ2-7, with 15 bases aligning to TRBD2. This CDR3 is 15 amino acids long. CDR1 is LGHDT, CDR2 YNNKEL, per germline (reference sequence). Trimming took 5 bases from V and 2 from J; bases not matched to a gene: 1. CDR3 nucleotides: TGTGCCAGCAGCGGGACTAGCGGGGGGCCCTACGAGCAGTACTTC. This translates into CASSGTSGGPYEQYF.

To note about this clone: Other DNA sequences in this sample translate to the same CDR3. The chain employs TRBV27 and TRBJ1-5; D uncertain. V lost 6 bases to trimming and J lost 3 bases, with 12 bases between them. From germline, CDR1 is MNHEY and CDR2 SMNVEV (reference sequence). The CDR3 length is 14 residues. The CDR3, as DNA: TGTGCCAGCAGCCCTGGACTGATCAATCAGCCCCAGCATTTT. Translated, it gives CASSPGLINQPQHF.

CDR3 sequence (DNA): TGTGCCAGCAGCCTCACTAGCGGGGGGGCCACCGGGGAGCTGTTTTTT. Amino acids: CASSLTSGGATGELFF. The rearrangement joins TRBV3-1 (or the pseudogene TRBV3-2) to TRBJ2-2; 13 positions match TRBD2. The J segment lost 4 bases and the V segment lost 4 bases, leaving 3 bases of the junction unmatched. Germline V gives CDR1 LGHDT, CDR2 YNNKEL (reference sequence). The CDR3 is 16 amino acids.

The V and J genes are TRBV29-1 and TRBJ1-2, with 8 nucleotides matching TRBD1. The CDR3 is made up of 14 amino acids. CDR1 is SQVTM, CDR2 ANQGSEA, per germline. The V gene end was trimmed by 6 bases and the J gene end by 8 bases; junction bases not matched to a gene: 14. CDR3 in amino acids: CSVVDQGAGQGYTF. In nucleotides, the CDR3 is TGCAGCGTGGTTGACCAGGGGGCCGGTCAAGGCTACACCTTC.

The CDR3 loop is CASSEAPGTNEKLFF. CDR3 coding DNA: TGTGCCAGCAGTGAAGCCCCGGGGACTAATGAAAAACTGTTTTTT. This chain connects TRBV6-1 to TRBJ1-4, with unresolved D. Germline CDR1 is MNHNS and CDR2 is SASEGT. There are 15 residues in the CDR3. The V gene lost 0 bases and the J gene lost 2 bases, with 7 bases spanning the gap.

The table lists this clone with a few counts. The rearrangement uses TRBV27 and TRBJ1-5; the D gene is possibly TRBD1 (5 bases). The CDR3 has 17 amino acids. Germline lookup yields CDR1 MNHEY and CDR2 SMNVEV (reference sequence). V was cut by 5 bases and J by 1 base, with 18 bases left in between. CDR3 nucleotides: TGTGCCAGCAGTCTCTACCCCCAGGGAGGGAGCAATCAGCCCCAGCATTTT. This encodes CASSLYPQGGSNQPQHF.

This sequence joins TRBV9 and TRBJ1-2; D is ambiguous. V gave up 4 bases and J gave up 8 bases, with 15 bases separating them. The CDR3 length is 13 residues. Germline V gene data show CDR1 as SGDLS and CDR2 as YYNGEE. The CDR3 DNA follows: TGTGCCAGCAGCATCCCTCACGGGAGAGGCTACACCTTC. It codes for CASSIPHGRGYTF.

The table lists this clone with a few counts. CDR3 coding DNA: TGTGCCAGCAGCTTATTTCAGGGGCAAGGCACCGGGGAGCTGTTTTTT. Its translation is CASSLFQGQGTGELFF. This rearrangement joins TRBV11-3 to TRBJ2-2, with D maybe TRBD1 (6 bases). CDR1 is SGHNT and CDR2 is YENEEA in the germline V gene. V was cut by 2 bases and J by 4 bases, with 14 bases left in between. This CDR3 contains 16 residues. The full variable domain, in which reference TRBV11-3 and TRBJ2-2 provide the parts outside the CDR3, is EAGVVQSPRYKIIEKKQPVAFWCNPISGHNTLYWYLQNLGQGPELLIRYENEEAVDDSQLPKDRFSAERLKGVDSTLKIQPAELGDSAVYLCASSLFQGQGTGELFFGEGSRLTVL.

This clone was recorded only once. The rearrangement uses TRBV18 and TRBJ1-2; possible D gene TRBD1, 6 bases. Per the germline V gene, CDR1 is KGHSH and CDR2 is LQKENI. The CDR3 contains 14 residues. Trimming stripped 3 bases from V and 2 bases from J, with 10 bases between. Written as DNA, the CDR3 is TGTGCCAGCTCACCGGACCAGGGGAACTATGGCTACACCTTC. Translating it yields CASSPDQGNYGYTF. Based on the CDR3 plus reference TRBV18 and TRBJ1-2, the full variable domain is NAGVMQNPRHLVRRRGQEARLRCSPMKGHSHVYWYRQLPEEGLKFMVYLQKENIIDESGMPKERFSAEFPKEGPSILRIQQVVRGDSAAYFCASSPDQGNYGYTFGSGTRLTVV.

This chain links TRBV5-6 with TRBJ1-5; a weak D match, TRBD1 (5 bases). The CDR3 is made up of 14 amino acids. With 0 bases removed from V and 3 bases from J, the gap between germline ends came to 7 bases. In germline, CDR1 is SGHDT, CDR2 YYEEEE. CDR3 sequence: CASSLGRDNQPQHF. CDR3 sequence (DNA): TGTGCCAGCAGCTTGGGCAGGGACAATCAGCCCCAGCATTTT.

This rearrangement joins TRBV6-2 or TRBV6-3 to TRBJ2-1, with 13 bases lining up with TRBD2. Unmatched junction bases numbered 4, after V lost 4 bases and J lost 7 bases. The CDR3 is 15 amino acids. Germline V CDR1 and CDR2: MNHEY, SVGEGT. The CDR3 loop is CASSLGLAGLNEQFF. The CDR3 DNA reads TGTGCCAGCAGTTTGGGACTAGCGGGACTTAATGAGCAGTTCTTC.

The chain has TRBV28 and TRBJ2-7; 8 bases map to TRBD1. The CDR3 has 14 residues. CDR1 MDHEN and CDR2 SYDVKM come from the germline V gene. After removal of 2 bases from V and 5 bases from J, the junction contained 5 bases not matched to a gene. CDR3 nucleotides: TGTGCCAGCAGTTTAGCGCAGGGGGCCCACGAGCAGTACTTC. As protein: CASSLAQGAHEQYF.

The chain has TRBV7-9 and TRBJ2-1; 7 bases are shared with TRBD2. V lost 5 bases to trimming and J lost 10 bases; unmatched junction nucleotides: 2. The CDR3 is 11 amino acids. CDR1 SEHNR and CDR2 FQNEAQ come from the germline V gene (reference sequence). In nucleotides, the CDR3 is TGTGCCAGCAGCATCGGGGGGGAGCAGTTCTTC. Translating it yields CASSIGGEQFF.

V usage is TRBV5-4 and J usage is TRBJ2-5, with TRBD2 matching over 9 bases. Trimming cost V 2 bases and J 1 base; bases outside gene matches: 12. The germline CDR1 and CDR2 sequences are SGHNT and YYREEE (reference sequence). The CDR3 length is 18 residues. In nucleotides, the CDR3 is TGTGCCAGCAGCTTAGGATTAGCGGGAGTTAGGTCCCAAGAGACCCAGTACTTC. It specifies CASSLGLAGVRSQETQYF.